One and the same sample provided the 25 T cell receptor beta chains below, sequenced in a study of a mutant IDH1 vaccine in newly diagnosed glioma. Sequencing used immunoSEQ multiplex PCR; TCRdb keeps in-frame clones, though not all of them. This sample yields about 40,000 clones, of which 80% to 95% are seen a single time; over 2% belongs to the top ten. These receptors have no known antigen. The sample's time point: week 5, during vaccination. Each dose of the vaccine consisted of 300 ug of mutant IDH1 20-mer peptide, with topical imiquimod. The sample in question was PBMCs, obtained from a glioma patient whose treatment included an IDH1 peptide vaccine. The receptor set was obtained from a man over 45 with glioma.

This chain connects TRBV18 to TRBJ2-7; no definite D call. This CDR3 is 15 amino acids long. The V and J ends lost 6 bases and 9 bases respectively, with 24 bases between them. Germline CDR1 is KGHSH and CDR2 is LQKENI. The CDR3: CASSPTSLSNNGQYF. The CDR3 DNA sequence: TGTGCCAGCTCGCCCACCTCGCTGAGCAACAACGGGCAGTACTTC.

This clone was detected once. The chain employs TRBV2 and TRBJ2-1; maybe TRBD2 (5 bases). The CDR3 has 14 amino acids. Germline CDR1 SNHLY, CDR2 FYNNEI. Trimming took off 9 bases at V and 0 bases at J, with 12 bases between the two ends. CDR3 bases: TGTGCCAGTCAAGCGGTAAGCTCCTACAATGAGCAGTTCTTC. It encodes CASQAVSSYNEQFF.

The genes are TRBV28 and TRBJ1-2, with 10 bases identical to TRBD1. Germline lookup yields CDR1 MDHEN and CDR2 SYDVKM. This CDR3 contains 15 residues. J gave up 8 bases and V 7 bases, and 13 bases lay outside the gene matches. The CDR3 nucleotides are TGTGCCAGCATTAGGCTCGGGACAGGGGTGGGGGGCTACACCTTC. Its translation: CASIRLGTGVGGYTF.

This clone has just one count. V is TRBV10-1 and J is TRBJ2-1; 7 bases align to TRBD2. V trimming: 3 bases; J trimming: 8 bases; junction bases outside the gene matches: 13. Germline lookup yields CDR1 WNHNN and CDR2 SYGVQD (reference sequence). This CDR3 is built from 16 residues. CDR3 region: CASSESIAGSKDEQFF. Written as DNA, the CDR3 is TGCGCCAGCAGTGAAAGTATAGCGGGCTCAAAGGATGAGCAGTTCTTC.

The rearrangement uses TRBV6-5 and TRBJ1-1; 11 bases agree with TRBD1. The germline gives CDR1 MNHEY, CDR2 SVGAGI. V was clipped by 4 bases and J by 5 bases; unmatched bases: 6. The CDR3 runs to 15 residues. Here the CDR3 reads CASSFRTGGKTEAFF. CDR3 nucleotides: TGTGCCAGCAGTTTCCGGACAGGGGGCAAAACTGAAGCTTTCTTT.

The rearrangement joins TRBV6-4 to TRBJ2-3; a weak D match, TRBD1 (5 bases). Germline lookup yields CDR1 MRHNA and CDR2 SNTAGT. Trimming removed 3 bases from V and 1 base from J, with 5 bases in between. This CDR3 comprises 13 residues. DNA of the CDR3: TGTGCCAGCAGTGAGACAGGCACAGATACGCAGTATTTT. It encodes CASSETGTDTQYF.

The V gene is TRBV6-5, the J gene TRBJ1-5, with TRBD1 identical over 9 bases. The V and J ends lost 4 bases and 7 bases, in that order; junction bases with no gene match: 8. Germline CDR1 and CDR2: MNHEY and SVGAGI. The CDR3 spans 15 residues. The CDR3 is CASSLGTGSRQPQHF. CDR3 DNA sequence: TGTGCCAGCAGTTTAGGGACAGGGTCTCGGCAGCCCCAGCATTTT.

The chain recombines TRBV7-9 with TRBJ2-1; perhaps TRBD2 as D (5 bases). The V end lost 5 bases, the J end lost 7 bases, and 15 bases lay between the germline ends. The CDR3 has 14 residues. CDR1 and CDR2 (germline): SEHNR, FQNEAQ (reference sequence). In DNA, the CDR3 is TGTGCCAGCAGCCGGGATCTACTTTGGAATGAGCAGTTCTTC. Its protein is CASSRDLLWNEQFF.

The gene calls are TRBV6-5 and TRBJ2-7, with 7 bases aligning to TRBD1. Germline CDR1 reads MNHEY; CDR2 reads SVGAGI. The length of the CDR3 is 13 residues. V gave up 9 bases and J gave up 2 bases; unmatched junction bases: 7. DNA for the CDR3: TGTGCCAGTTCACAGGGGCCGGCCTACGAGCAGTACTTC. Its translation is CASSQGPAYEQYF.

The CDR3 region is CASSEGRGSDTQYF. The CDR3 nucleotides read TGTGCCAGCAGTGAGGGCAGGGGCTCAGATACGCAGTATTTT. The V gene is TRBV6-1, the J gene TRBJ2-3, with D possibly TRBD1 on 6 matching bases. Germline CDR1 and CDR2: MNHNS and SASEGT. V was shortened by 3 bases and J by 4 bases, with 11 bases between the two germline ends. The CDR3 contains 14 residues.

This chain connects TRBV7-3 to TRBJ1-2, with 7 bases lining up with TRBD1. The germline gives CDR1 SGHTA, CDR2 FQGTGA. V lost 4 bases and J lost 4; bases outside the gene matches: 3. This CDR3 has 13 residues. The CDR3 DNA reads TGTGCCAGCAGCTCTACAGGGGCCTATGGCTACACCTTC. Encoded protein: CASSSTGAYGYTF.

V and J are TRBV14 and TRBJ2-7; tentatively, D is TRBD1 or TRBD2 (5 bases each). Trimming pared 1 base from V and 10 bases from J, leaving 17 bases between. This CDR3 region has 14 residues. Germline assignment: CDR1 SGHDN and CDR2 FVKESK. The DNA of the CDR3 is TGTGCCAGCAGCCAAGTAAGGTCCGGGGCCCTACAGTACTTC. The encoded protein is CASSQVRSGALQYF.

The V gene is TRBV2, the J gene TRBJ2-5; tentative D call: TRBD2 (5 bases). Germline lookup yields CDR1 SNHLY and CDR2 FYNNEI. This CDR3 comprises 14 residues. Trimming took 10 bases from V and 4 from J, leaving 19 bases between them. In DNA, the CDR3 is TGTGCCACATCCGGGTCCCCCCGGGGAGAGACCCAGTACTTC. Its translation: CATSGSPRGETQYF. The complete variable domain, with remaining parts taken from reference TRBV2 and TRBJ2-5, reads EPEVTQTPSHQVTQMGQEVILRCVPISNHLYFYWYRQILGQKVEFLVSFYNNEISEKSEIFDDQFSVERPDGSNFTLKIRSTKLEDSAMYFCATSGSPRGETQYFGPGTRLLVL.

The chain has TRBV19 and TRBJ2-1; tentatively, D is TRBD1 (6 bases). With 2 bases removed from V and 9 bases from J, the gap between germline ends came to 11 bases. Germline V gene lookup returns CDR1 LNHDA and CDR2 SQIVND (reference sequence). The CDR3 has 13 residues. As DNA, the CDR3 is TGTGCCAGTAGTATAACAGGGTACGGTGAGCAGTTCTTC. Its translation: CASSITGYGEQFF. The full variable domain, in which reference TRBV19 and TRBJ2-1 provide the parts outside the CDR3, is DGGITQSPKYLFRKEGQNVTLSCEQNLNHDAMYWYRQDPGQGLRLIYYSQIVNDFQKGDIAEGYSVSREKKESFPLTVTSAQKNPTAFYLCASSITGYGEQFFGPGTRLTVL.

The CDR3 bases are TGCAGTGCCAAATCGGGGAATGAGCAGTTCTTC. Translated, it gives CSAKSGNEQFF. This chain uses TRBV20-1 with TRBJ2-1; tentative D call: TRBD2 (5 bases). The CDR3 totals 11 residues. The germline V and J ends were trimmed by 6 bases and 7 bases, with 10 bases remaining between them. Germline CDR1 is DFQATT and CDR2 is SNEGSKA (reference sequence).

The J gene is TRBJ1-2, the V gene TRBV7-2; 10 bases map to TRBD1. After removal of 6 bases from V and 4 bases from J, the junction contained 8 bases not matched to a gene. CDR3 length: 15 residues. The V gene's germline CDR1 is SGHTA and CDR2 FQGNSA. This chain's CDR3 is CASRFDRGRSYGYTF. The DNA of the CDR3 is TGTGCCAGCAGATTCGACAGGGGGCGTAGCTATGGCTACACCTTC. The full variable domain, rest sourced from reference TRBV7-2 and TRBJ1-2, is GAGVSQSPSNKVTEKGKDVELRCDPISGHTALYWYRQSLGQGLEFLIYFQGNSAPDKSGLPSDRFSAERTGGSVSTLTIQRTQQEDSAVYLCASRFDRGRSYGYTFGSGTRLTVV.

The J gene is TRBJ1-1, the V gene TRBV7-9; D gene ambiguous. CDR1 SEHNR and CDR2 FQNEAQ come from the germline V gene (reference sequence). V dropped 6 bases and J dropped 0 bases, with 8 bases sitting between them. The CDR3 totals 13 residues. CDR3 loop: CASRGTMNTEAFF. CDR3 DNA: TGTGCCAGCAGAGGCACGATGAACACTGAAGCTTTCTTT.

The chain recombines TRBV5-1 with TRBJ2-1, with TRBD2 matching over 7 bases. V gave up 9 bases and J gave up 7 bases; unmatched junction bases: 7. This CDR3 region has 12 residues. Germline lookup yields CDR1 SGHRS and CDR2 YFSETQ. The CDR3 DNA is TGCGCCACCGGACTAGGGGTAAATGAGCAGTTCTTC. It is translated as CATGLGVNEQFF.

A few counts support this clone. The chain links TRBV5-1 to TRBJ2-7; D could derive from TRBD1 or TRBD2 (5 bases each). The CDR3 has 16 amino acids. Germline V gene data show CDR1 as SGHRS and CDR2 as YFSETQ. Trimming pared 3 bases from V and 0 bases from J, leaving 16 bases between. The CDR3 DNA is TGCGCCAGCAGCTGGGACGCCGGGGTTAGCTCCTACGAGCAGTACTTC. Translated: CASSWDAGVSSYEQYF.

V gene TRBV6-1 combines with J gene TRBJ2-6; 8 nucleotides line up with TRBD2. This CDR3 has 15 amino acids. In germline, CDR1 is MNHNS, CDR2 SASEGT. Trimming cost V 9 bases and J 0 bases; bases outside gene matches: 4. CDR3 coding DNA: TGTGCCAGTAGGGCGGGAGGCTCTGGGGCCAACGTCCTGACTTTC. Translating gives CASRAGGSGANVLTF.

This clone appeared once. V and J are TRBV10-3 and TRBJ1-4; 9 nucleotides agree with TRBD1. The germline gives CDR1 ENHRY, CDR2 SYGVKD. V lost 8 bases and J lost 8; bases outside the gene matches: 18. The CDR3 sequence is 17 residues long. The CDR3 loop is CAIGEGPSGTGKEKLFF. CDR3 nucleotide sequence: TGTGCCATCGGGGAGGGCCCTTCCGGGACAGGGAAGGAAAAACTGTTTTTT.

The chain has TRBV7-2 and TRBJ1-1, with no clear D. Germline CDR1 reads SGHTA; CDR2 reads FQGNSA. Trimming stripped 5 bases from V and 10 bases from J, with 8 bases between. The length of the CDR3 is 10 residues. CDR3 nucleotides: TGTGCCAGCAGCAACCGGGTAGCTTTCTTT. Amino acid sequence: CASSNRVAFF.

In DNA form, the CDR3 reads TGCAGCGTTGGGCCAGCGGGCGGTTTTGCAGATACGCAGTATTTT. Its translation: CSVGPAGGFADTQYF. The chain has TRBV29-1 and TRBJ2-3; the D gene is possibly TRBD2 (6 bases). Germline CDR1 is SQVTM and CDR2 is ANQGSEA. Trimming cost V 4 bases and J 4 bases, with 18 bases left between them. This CDR3 has 15 residues.

The gene calls are TRBV29-1 and TRBJ1-6, with a tentative D call TRBD1 (5 bases). This CDR3 spans 13 amino acids. The germline V gene encodes CDR1 SQVTM and CDR2 ANQGSEA. Trimming left V 1 base short and J 7 bases short, with 8 bases between. CDR3 protein: CSVEGGVNSPLHF. CDR3 bases: TGCAGCGTTGAAGGGGGGGTAAATTCACCCCTCCACTTT.

The gene calls are TRBV15 and TRBJ2-5; D may be TRBD1 (6 bases). Germline CDR1 reads LNHNV; CDR2 reads YYDKDF (reference sequence). With 0 bases removed from V and 3 bases from J, the gap between germline ends came to 8 bases. The CDR3 extends over 14 amino acids. As DNA, the CDR3 is TGTGCCACCAGCAGAGATGCAGGGGAAGAGACCCAGTACTTC. Translation: CATSRDAGEETQYF.